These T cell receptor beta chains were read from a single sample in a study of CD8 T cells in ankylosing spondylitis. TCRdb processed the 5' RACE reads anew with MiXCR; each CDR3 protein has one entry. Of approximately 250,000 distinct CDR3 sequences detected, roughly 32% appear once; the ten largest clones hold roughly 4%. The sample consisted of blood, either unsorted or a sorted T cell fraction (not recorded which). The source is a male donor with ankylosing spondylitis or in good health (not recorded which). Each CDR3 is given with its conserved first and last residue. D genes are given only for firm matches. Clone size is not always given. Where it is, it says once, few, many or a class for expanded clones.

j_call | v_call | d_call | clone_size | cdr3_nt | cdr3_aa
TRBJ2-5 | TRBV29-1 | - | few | TGCAGCGTTCAACAGGTGGGGGAGACCCAGTACTTC | CSVQQVGETQYF
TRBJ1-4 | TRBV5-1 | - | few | TGCGCCAGCAGCTGGGGACAAACTAATGAAAAACTGTTTTTT | CASSWGQTNEKLFF
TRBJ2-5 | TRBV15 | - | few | TGTGCCACCAGCAGAGCCCCCGGGGATCTGGAAGAGACCCAGTACTTC | CATSRAPGDLEETQYF
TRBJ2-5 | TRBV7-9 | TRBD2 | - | TGTGCCAGCAGCTTAGATCTTCTAGCGGAAGAGACCCAGTACTTC | CASSLDLLAEETQYF
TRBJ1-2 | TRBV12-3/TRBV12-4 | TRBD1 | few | TGTGCCAGCAGCACGCCGGGACAGGGGGCATATGGCTACACCTTC | CASSTPGQGAYGYTF
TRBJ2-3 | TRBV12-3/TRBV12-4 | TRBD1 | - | TGTGCCAGCAGTTTTGAGGGGGCGAACACAGATATGCAGTATTTT | CASSFEGANTDMQYF
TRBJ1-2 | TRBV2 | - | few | TGTGCCAGCCGGGGACCGGCGGATGGCTACACCTTC | CASRGPADGYTF
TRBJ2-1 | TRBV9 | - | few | TGTGCCAGCAGCGTACGGGGGTCAGGGTACAATGAGCAGTTCTTC | CASSVRGSGYNEQFF
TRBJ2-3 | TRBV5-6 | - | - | TGTGCCAGCAGCTTGTCTGGGACAGATACGCAGTATTTT | CASSLSGTDTQYF
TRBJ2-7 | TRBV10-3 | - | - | TGTGCCATCGGCCGGGACGGACCGATCGGGAGCGAGCAGTACTTC | CAIGRDGPIGSEQYF
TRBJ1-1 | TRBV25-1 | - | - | TGTGCCAGCAGTGTAGTTGTCGGGATGAACACTGAAGCTTTCTTT | CASSVVVGMNTEAFF
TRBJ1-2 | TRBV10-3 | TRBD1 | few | TGTGCCATCAGTAAGGGGGGACAGGGGATCTCTAACTATGGCTACACCTTC | CAISKGGQGISNYGYTF
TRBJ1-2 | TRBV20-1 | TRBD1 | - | TGCAGTGCTTGGGGCAGGGGGCTGGGTGGCTACACCTTC | CSAWGRGLGGYTF
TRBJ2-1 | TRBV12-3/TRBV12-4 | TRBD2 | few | TGTGCCAGCAGTGAGAGCGGGGGGGCCCCCTACAATGAGCAGTTCTTC | CASSESGGAPYNEQFF
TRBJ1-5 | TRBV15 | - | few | TGTGCCACCAGCAGAGAAAGACAGCCCCAGCATTTT | CATSRERQPQHF
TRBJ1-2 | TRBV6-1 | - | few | TGTGCCAGCAGTGAAGCAGGCCGCCAAAGTGGCTACACCTTC | CASSEAGRQSGYTF
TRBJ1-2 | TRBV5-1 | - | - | TGCGCCAGCAGCTCATTGGGCCAATCGCTCGATGGCTACACCTTC | CASSSLGQSLDGYTF
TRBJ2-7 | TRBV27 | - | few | TGTGCCAGCAGGGGATACAGTTCCTACGAGCAGTACTTC | CASRGYSSYEQYF
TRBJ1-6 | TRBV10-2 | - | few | TGCGCCAGCAGTGAGTCTCCGGGGTATAATTCACCCCTCCACTTT | CASSESPGYNSPLHF
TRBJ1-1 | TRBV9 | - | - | TGTGCCAGCAGCGTCCGGGGGGGCACTGAAGCTTTCTTT | CASSVRGGTEAFF
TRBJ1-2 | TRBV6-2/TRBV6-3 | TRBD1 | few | TGTGCCAGCAGCGGCGACAGGGGAAAGGGCTACACCTTC | CASSGDRGKGYTF
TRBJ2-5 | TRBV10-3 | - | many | TGTGCCATCAGGGGGGATGAGGAGACCCAGTACTTC | CAIRGDEETQYF
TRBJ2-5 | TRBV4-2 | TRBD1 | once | TGTGCCAGCAGCCAAGTTCAGGGGGAGCAAGAGACCCAGTACTTC | CASSQVQGEQETQYF
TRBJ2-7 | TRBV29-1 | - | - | TGCAGCGTTGGGGGTCGGGCAGGGCTGTCGTCCTACGAGCAGTACTTC | CSVGGRAGLSSYEQYF
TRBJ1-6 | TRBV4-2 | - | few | TGTGCCAGCAGCCAAGCCCACAGGGAACATTCACCCCTCCACTTT | CASSQAHREHSPLHF
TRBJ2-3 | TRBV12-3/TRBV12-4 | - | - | TGTGCCAGCAGTTTACTGGGGGCGGGAGATACGCAGTATTTT | CASSLLGAGDTQYF
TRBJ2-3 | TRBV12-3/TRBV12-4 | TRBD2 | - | TGTGCCAGCAGTTTTCGACTAGCGGGGGGCGGAGGAGATACGCAGTATTTT | CASSFRLAGGGGDTQYF
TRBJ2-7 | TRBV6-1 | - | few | TGTGCCAGCAGCGCCCCCCCTCACGAGCAGTACTTC | CASSAPPHEQYF
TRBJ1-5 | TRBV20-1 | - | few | TGCAGTGCTAGGCCGGCGAAAAGCAATCAGCCCCAGCATTTT | CSARPAKSNQPQHF
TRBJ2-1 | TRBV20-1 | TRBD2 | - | TGCAGTGCCCCCCTAGCGGGGGCCCTCACGATAAGCTCCTACAATGAGCAGTTCTTC | CSAPLAGALTISSYNEQFF
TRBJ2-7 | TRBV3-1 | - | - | TGTGCCAGCAGCCAAGGTGTCCATGCGGGCGAGCAGTACTTC | CASSQGVHAGEQYF
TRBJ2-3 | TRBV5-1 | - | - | TGCGCCAGCAGCTTGGACCCGGTCGGCACAGATACGCAGTATTTT | CASSLDPVGTDTQYF